The TCR beta chain described here comes from a study of identical twins. TCRdb redid the calling of the 5' RACE reads with MiXCR, one entry per CDR3 protein. The sample has about 100,000 distinct CDR3 sequences, about 6% seen once; the top ten hold roughly 12%. The study's findings and limits: Clonotypes of the beta chain that were abundant in cord blood carried fewer insertions (memory repertoires showed none).

To note about this clonotype: Antigen: not known.

Germline V gene lookup returns CDR1 KGHSH and CDR2 LQKENI. This CDR3 spans 16 amino acids. The V end lost 3 bases, the J end lost 6 bases, and 17 bases lay between the germline ends. The chain couples TRBV18 to TRBJ1-4, with unresolved D. Sequences were obtained from memory T cells sorted from blood. The sequence derives from a woman aged 50 to 60 in good health. The CDR3 here is CASSPMWGIKDEKLFF. Written as DNA, the CDR3 is TGTGCCAGCTCACCGATGTGGGGTATTAAGGATGAAAAACTGTTTTTT.